This TCR beta chain emerged from a study of blood T cell repertoires in COVID-19. Study summary: Samples representing acute and convalescent COVID-19 were sourced from the United States, Italy and Spain.

Some clones are missing from TCRdb's copy, which holds only in-frame ones; the method was immunoSEQ multiplex PCR. Of about 230,000 clones detected, approximately 84% appear once; the ten largest clones hold approximately 4.8%. This sequence originates from a man aged 50 to 59 with active or convalescent COVID-19. Sequences were obtained from peripheral blood.

CDR3 bases: TGCGCCAGCAGCAGGCGGACAGGGGGTAATGAAAAACTGTTTTTT. Its protein product is CASSRRTGGNEKLFF. This chain uses TRBV5-1 with TRBJ1-4; 10 bases line up with TRBD1. Germline CDR1 SGHRS, CDR2 YFSETQ. This CDR3 comprises 15 residues. With 4 bases clipped from V and 4 bases from J, the junction kept 4 bases outside the gene matches.